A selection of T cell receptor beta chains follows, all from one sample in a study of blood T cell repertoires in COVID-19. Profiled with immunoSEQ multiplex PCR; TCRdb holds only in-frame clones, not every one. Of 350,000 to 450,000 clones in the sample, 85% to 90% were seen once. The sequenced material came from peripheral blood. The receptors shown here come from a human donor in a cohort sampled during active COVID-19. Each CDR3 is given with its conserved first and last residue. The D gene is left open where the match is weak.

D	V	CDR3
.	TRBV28	CASSARNEQYF
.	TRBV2	CALGLAPETQYF
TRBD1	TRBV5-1	CASSLVQGAEQYF
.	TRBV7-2	CASSLWGHNTEAFF
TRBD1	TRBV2	CASNLNRGGGQPQHF
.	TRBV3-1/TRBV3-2	CASSPLGRTADTQYF
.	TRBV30	CAWSVGPGRTGELFF
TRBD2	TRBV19	CASASGVDTDTQYF
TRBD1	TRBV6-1	CASSERARAGGQETQYF
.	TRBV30	CAWSRGGPYSGNTIYF
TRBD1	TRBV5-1	CASSDRVGEKLFF